The 30 T cell receptor beta chains below all came from one sample that was sequenced in a study of healthy donors' naive CD4 and CD8 T cells. Starting from 500 ng of total RNA, TCR libraries were made with linear amplification. TCRdb passed the reads through MiXCR, listing each CDR3 protein once. The sample comprises roughly 200,000 distinct CDR3 sequences, over 60% of which are singletons, and less than 2.5% rests with the top ten. The sequencing sample was made of naive CD4+ and CD8+ T cells sorted from blood, pooled from several donors. The receptors originated from a pool of human donors in good health; the sample pools cells from several healthy donors.

In its sample, this clonotype was seen once. This chain joins TRBV20-1 and TRBJ2-7, with D possibly TRBD2 on 6 matching bases. The CDR3 loop spans 13 amino acids. V lost 6 bases and J lost 3, with 15 bases in between. The germline gives CDR1 DFQATT, CDR2 SNEGSKA (reference sequence). CDR3 nucleotides: TGCAGTGCCACACTGGGAGGTCGCTACGAGCAGTACTTC. Amino acid sequence: CSATLGGRYEQYF.

The chain uses TRBV27 and TRBJ2-5; D is undetermined. The CDR3 is made up of 20 amino acids. The germline V gene has CDR1 MNHEY and CDR2 SMNVEV (reference sequence). Trimming cost V 9 bases and J 2 bases, with 34 bases left between them. DNA for the CDR3: TGTGCCAGTAGTCCCACTACCGTTAACAGTTTCCTGTTGGGGCAAGAGACCCAGTACTTC. Translation gives CASSPTTVNSFLLGQETQYF.

CDR3 protein: CATSRDRMGQPQHF. The CDR3 DNA reads TGTGCCACCAGCAGAGATAGGATGGGTCAGCCCCAGCATTTT. This chain connects TRBV15 to TRBJ1-5; no firm D call. The CDR3 spans 14 residues. V dropped 0 bases and J dropped 6 bases, with 9 bases sitting between them. Germline CDR1 is LNHNV and CDR2 is YYDKDF (reference sequence).

This clonotype has a single count. The chain's CDR3 is CASSYYLTGTRYEQYF. Written as DNA, the CDR3 is TGTGCCAGCAGTTACTACCTGACAGGGACAAGGTACGAGCAGTACTTC. V and J are TRBV6-6 and TRBJ2-7, with 7 bases aligning to TRBD1. Germline CDR1 is MNHNY and CDR2 is SVGAGI (reference sequence). This CDR3 region has 16 residues. J was trimmed by 4 bases and V by 1 base; bases with no gene match: 10.

Note on this clonotype: Compared with germline, one end of the junction differs, possibly owing to a read error. The CDR3 reads CAIRGTERPLHF. DNA for the CDR3: TGTGCCATCCGGGGGACAGAAAGGCCCCTCCACTTT. The chain couples TRBV10-2 to TRBJ1-6; TRBD1 matches at 7 bases. The CDR3 is made up of 12 amino acids. CDR1 and CDR2 (germline): WSHSY, SAAADI.

The chain carries TRBV20-1 and TRBJ1-6; D is perhaps TRBD1 (5 bases). The length of the CDR3 is 13 residues. Germline CDR1 reads DFQATT; CDR2 reads SNEGSKA (reference sequence). The V and J ends lost 2 bases and 10 bases respectively, with 12 bases between them. CDR3 DNA sequence: TGCAGTGCTAGACTCACTCAGGGATCACCCCTCCACTTT. Its protein is CSARLTQGSPLHF.

V is TRBV29-1 and J is TRBJ1-2; D possibly corresponds to TRBD1 (5 bases). Germline lookup yields CDR1 SQVTM and CDR2 ANQGSEA. The V end was cut by 6 bases, the J end by 7 bases, with 18 bases between. The CDR3 covers 13 residues. The CDR3 reads CSVPSGGAGGYTF. For the CDR3, the DNA is TGCAGCGTCCCTTCTGGGGGAGCAGGTGGCTACACCTTC.

The rearrangement uses TRBV6-6 and TRBJ2-5, with 10 bases identical to TRBD2. V lost 4 bases to trimming and J lost 4 bases; unmatched junction nucleotides: 6. The V gene's germline CDR1 is MNHNY and CDR2 SVGAGI (reference sequence). The CDR3 spans 15 residues. The DNA of the CDR3 is TGTGCCAGCAGTTCTAGCGGGGGCGGGGGAGAGACCCAGTACTTC. Amino acid sequence: CASSSSGGGGETQYF.

This clonotype was observed a single time. The rearrangement uses TRBV10-3 and TRBJ2-1; 16 bases are shared with TRBD2. V was pared by 6 bases and J by 7 bases, with 9 bases of the junction left unmatched. CDR1 is ENHRY, CDR2 SYGVKD, per germline. The CDR3 is made up of 17 amino acids. The CDR3 spells CAISGTSGRGAGNEQFF. The CDR3 region has the DNA TGTGCCATCAGCGGGACTAGCGGGAGGGGCGCGGGAAATGAGCAGTTCTTC.

V is TRBV4-3 and J is TRBJ2-7; D may correspond to TRBD1 or TRBD2 (5 bases each). The CDR3 extends over 15 amino acids. The germline CDR1 and CDR2 sequences are LGHNA and YSLEER. Trimming removed 4 bases at V and 4 bases at J, with 17 bases between. CDR3 sequence reads: CASSPTGFGGYEQYF. CDR3 in DNA: TGCGCCAGCAGCCCTACTGGGTTTGGGGGATACGAGCAGTACTTC.

V is TRBV29-1 and J is TRBJ2-5, with D possibly being TRBD1 (5 bases). Germline V CDR1 and CDR2: SQVTM, ANQGSEA. The CDR3 totals 12 residues. With 5 bases removed from V and 1 base from J, the gap between germline ends came to 8 bases. This CDR3 is CSVLDSQETQYF. The CDR3 nucleotides are TGCAGCGTTCTAGACAGCCAAGAGACCCAGTACTTC. Complete variable domain (other parts from reference TRBV29-1 and TRBJ2-5): SAVISQKPSRDICQRGTSLTIQCQVDSQVTMMFWYRQQPGQSLTLIATANQGSEATYESGFVIDKFPISRPNLTFSTLTVSNMSPEDSSIYLCSVLDSQETQYFGPGTRLLVL.

The V gene is TRBV6-5, the J gene TRBJ2-1, with D perhaps matching TRBD2 (5 bases). V was clipped by 5 bases and J by 0 bases, with 11 bases between them. Germline V gene sequence: CDR1 MNHEY, CDR2 SVGAGI. The CDR3 spans 15 residues. CDR3 protein: CASSQAVSSYNEQFF. In nucleotides, the CDR3 is TGTGCCAGCAGTCAAGCGGTCAGCTCCTACAATGAGCAGTTCTTC.

This chain connects TRBV6-5 to TRBJ2-2; 8 bases are a match to TRBD2. J lost 7 bases, V lost 10 bases, and 8 bases had no gene match. The CDR3 consists of 13 residues. In germline, CDR1 is MNHEY, CDR2 SVGAGI. CDR3 sequence reads: CATKAGVGGELFF. CDR3 sequence (DNA): TGTGCCACCAAAGCGGGAGTAGGCGGGGAGCTGTTTTTT.

Details on this clonotype: The junction departs from the called germline gene at one end, perhaps through a read error. The genes are TRBV4-2 and TRBJ1-1, with TRBD1 identical over 9 bases. Germline loops: CDR1 LGHNA, CDR2 YNFKEQ. This CDR3 comprises 16 residues. CDR3 coding DNA: TGTGCCAGCAGCCAAGAACCGGGACAGGGAAACACTGAAGCCTTCTTT. Its translation is CASSQEPGQGNTEAFF.

The rearrangement uses TRBV29-1 and TRBJ2-2; D is tentatively TRBD1 or TRBD2 (5 bases each). The CDR3 runs to 16 residues. The germline V and J ends were trimmed by 1 base and 0 bases, with 12 bases remaining between them. Germline lookup yields CDR1 SQVTM and CDR2 ANQGSEA. The CDR3 spells CSVEGPGRANTGELFF. The CDR3 DNA sequence: TGCAGCGTTGAAGGCCCAGGGAGAGCGAACACCGGGGAGCTGTTTTTT.

The rearrangement links TRBV6-2 or TRBV6-3 to TRBJ2-7, with 14 positions matching TRBD2. CDR1 and CDR2 from the germline V gene are MNHEY and SVGEGT. Unmatched junction bases numbered 9, after V lost 6 bases and J lost 11 bases. This CDR3 is built from 14 residues. Written as DNA, the CDR3 is TGTGCCAGCAGGAACCCCCAGGGACTAGCGGGAGAGTACTTC. It specifies CASRNPQGLAGEYF.

This clonotype has only one observation. The V and J genes are TRBV29-1 and TRBJ1-1; D remains ambiguous. Trimming removed 7 bases from V and 5 bases from J, with 11 bases in between. Germline-derived CDR1 and CDR2 are SQVTM and ANQGSEA. This CDR3 has 11 amino acids. CDR3 region: CSGRMGTEAFF. In nucleotides, the CDR3 is TGCAGCGGCAGAATGGGGACTGAAGCTTTCTTT.

This clonotype was picked up a small number of times. The CDR3 loop is CASSLGQTYNEQFF. CDR3 sequence (DNA): TGCGCCAGCAGCTTGGGACAGACCTACAATGAGCAGTTCTTC. The V and J genes are TRBV5-1 and TRBJ2-1, with a weak D call TRBD1 (5 bases). Trimming took 0 bases from V and 2 from J, leaving 6 bases between them. The germline gives CDR1 SGHRS, CDR2 YFSETQ. This CDR3 has 14 residues.

This clonotype was seen more than once but under ten times. The J gene is TRBJ2-1, the V gene TRBV19, with D possibly TRBD1 on 5 matching bases. CDR1 and CDR2 (germline): LNHDA, SQIVND (reference sequence). The CDR3 spans 15 residues. The V end was cut by 1 base, the J end by 4 bases, with 11 bases between. This CDR3 reads CASSIVAGPYNEQFF. In DNA form, the CDR3 reads TGTGCCAGTAGTATAGTTGCAGGGCCTTACAATGAGCAGTTCTTC. Together with reference TRBV19 and TRBJ2-1, the CDR3 gives the full variable domain: DGGITQSPKYLFRKEGQNVTLSCEQNLNHDAMYWYRQDPGQGLRLIYYSQIVNDFQKGDIAEGYSVSREKKESFPLTVTSAQKNPTAFYLCASSIVAGPYNEQFFGPGTRLTVL.

The sample holds a few counts of this clonotype. The CDR3 DNA sequence: TGTGCCAGTAGTATCTCCAGGGATGAAAAACTGTTTTTT. Its protein product is CASSISRDEKLFF. This rearrangement joins TRBV19 to TRBJ1-4, with D maybe TRBD1 (5 bases). Per the germline V gene, CDR1 is LNHDA and CDR2 is SQIVND (reference sequence). The length of the CDR3 is 13 residues. Deletions cut 3 bases from V and 6 bases from J, with 8 bases between.

The chain joins TRBV6-5 to TRBJ1-5; D is unclear. The ends were cut back, 2 bases at V and 3 bases at J, with 8 bases in the middle. CDR1 is MNHEY, CDR2 SVGAGI, per germline. This CDR3 is built from 14 residues. CDR3 coding DNA: TGTGCCAGCAGTTACGGGCAGGCCAATCAGCCCCAGCATTTT. This codes for CASSYGQANQPQHF.

This clonotype has a handful of counts. The chain uses TRBV19 and TRBJ2-3, with D possibly being TRBD1 or TRBD2 (5 bases each). This CDR3 is built from 15 residues. CDR1 and CDR2 (germline): LNHDA, SQIVND (reference sequence). V dropped 5 bases and J dropped 5 bases, with 17 bases sitting between them. The CDR3 sequence: CASSSGARSGDTQYF. Here the CDR3 DNA reads TGTGCCAGTAGTTCCGGGGCCCGGTCGGGAGATACGCAGTATTTT.

This rearrangement joins TRBV6-5 to TRBJ1-6; weak D call: TRBD1 (6 bases). Germline CDR1 MNHEY, CDR2 SVGAGI. The CDR3 has 14 amino acids. V was trimmed by 5 bases and J by 10 bases, leaving 15 bases between them. In nucleotides, the CDR3 is TGTGCCAGCAGTCCACAGGGTCGAAAATCACCCCTCCACTTT. It translates to CASSPQGRKSPLHF.

In this sample, this clonotype turned up a few times. The chain has TRBV27 and TRBJ2-5; D gene unclear. Germline V gene lookup returns CDR1 MNHEY and CDR2 SMNVEV (reference sequence). This CDR3 is built from 16 residues. Trimming removed 6 bases from V and 5 bases from J, with 22 bases in between. In DNA form, the CDR3 reads TGTGCCAGCAGATCCTCGGAAAGAATTCCTTTGGAGACCCAGTACTTC. It yields the protein CASRSSERIPLETQYF.

The chain joins TRBV12-3 or TRBV12-4 to TRBJ2-6; D remains ambiguous. Deletions cut 7 bases from V and 1 base from J, with 11 bases between. The CDR3 length is 15 residues. CDR3 in amino acids: CASTGQLSGANVLTF. The CDR3 nucleotides read TGTGCCAGCACCGGCCAGCTATCTGGGGCCAACGTCCTGACTTTC.

The rearrangement joins TRBV6-2 or TRBV6-3 to TRBJ2-7; D gene uncertain. The germline gives CDR1 MNHEY, CDR2 SVGEGT. Trimming removed 5 bases from V and 4 bases from J, with 9 bases in between. The CDR3 has 12 amino acids. The CDR3 DNA follows: TGTGCCAGCAGTACTACCCCGTACGAGCAGTACTTC. Translated, it gives CASSTTPYEQYF.

The V gene is TRBV6-5, the J gene TRBJ2-7; D may correspond to TRBD1 or TRBD2 (6 bases each). CDR3 size: 14 residues. CDR1 is MNHEY and CDR2 is SVGAGI in the germline V gene. V gave up 0 bases and J gave up 4 bases, with 10 bases separating them. This CDR3 reads CASSYSPGAYEQYF. The CDR3 region has the DNA TGTGCCAGCAGTTACTCGCCGGGGGCGTACGAGCAGTACTTC.

The V gene is TRBV30, the J gene TRBJ2-3; 10 nucleotides align to TRBD2. Germline V gene data show CDR1 as GTSNPN and CDR2 as SVGIG (reference sequence). V shed 1 base, J shed 12 bases, and the junction held 4 bases outside the gene matches. The CDR3 loop spans 12 amino acids. The CDR3, as DNA: TGTGCCTGGAGTGGCTCTAGCGGGGGACAGTATTTT. As protein: CAWSGSSGGQYF.

V and J are TRBV19 and TRBJ2-7, with D perhaps TRBD1 (5 bases). The CDR3 covers 15 residues. The germline V gene has CDR1 LNHDA and CDR2 SQIVND (reference sequence). V gave up 6 bases and J gave up 0 bases, with 15 bases separating them. The chain's CDR3 is CASSPLGRSSYEQYF. CDR3 nucleotide sequence: TGTGCCAGTAGCCCCCTGGGGCGCAGCTCCTACGAGCAGTACTTC. Drawing the rest from reference TRBV19 and TRBJ2-7, the complete variable domain is DGGITQSPKYLFRKEGQNVTLSCEQNLNHDAMYWYRQDPGQGLRLIYYSQIVNDFQKGDIAEGYSVSREKKESFPLTVTSAQKNPTAFYLCASSPLGRSSYEQYFGPGTRLTVT.

The chain links TRBV20-1 to TRBJ2-5; TRBD2 matches 11 bases. CDR1 and CDR2 from the germline V gene are DFQATT and SNEGSKA (reference sequence). There are 15 residues in the CDR3. Trimming at V came to 2 bases and at J to 4 bases, leaving 6 bases not matched to a gene. The CDR3 here is CSARPLAGVLETQYF. CDR3 nucleotides: TGCAGTGCTAGACCACTAGCGGGAGTCTTAGAGACCCAGTACTTC.